Following are 19 T cell receptor beta chains from one sample sequenced in a study of blood T cell repertoires in COVID-19. The data were produced by immunoSEQ multiplex PCR, yet TCRdb's version contains in-frame clones alone and is incomplete. Here the sample spans roughly 250,000 clones, around 88% being singletons. The sequenced sample consisted of PBMCs or T cells enriched from blood (not recorded which). The receptors stem from a woman between 40 and 50 years old with acute COVID-19.

CDR3 in amino acids: CASSIWGGAYNEQFF. DNA of the CDR3: TGTGCCAGTAGTATTTGGGGGGGAGCCTACAATGAGCAGTTCTTC. This sequence joins TRBV19 and TRBJ2-1, with 7 bases that match TRBD2. This CDR3 comprises 15 residues. Germline assignment: CDR1 LNHDA and CDR2 SQIVND (reference sequence). The V segment lost 3 bases and the J segment 2 bases; nucleotides outside the gene matches: 4. Together with reference TRBV19 and TRBJ2-1, the CDR3 gives the full variable domain: DGGITQSPKYLFRKEGQNVTLSCEQNLNHDAMYWYRQDPGQGLRLIYYSQIVNDFQKGDIAEGYSVSREKKESFPLTVTSAQKNPTAFYLCASSIWGGAYNEQFFGPGTRLTVL.

The CDR3 here is CASIPTGNYGYTF. The CDR3 DNA reads as TGTGCCAGCATCCCTACAGGGAACTATGGCTACACCTTC. V gene TRBV28 combines with J gene TRBJ1-2, with a possible D match to TRBD1 (6 bases). The CDR3 sequence is 13 residues long. Germline-derived CDR1 and CDR2 are MDHEN and SYDVKM. V was pared by 7 bases and J by 2 bases, with 11 bases between.

The V and J genes are TRBV6-1 and TRBJ2-1; 11 bases line up with TRBD2. CDR3 size: 16 residues. Per germline, CDR1 MNHNS and CDR2 SASEGT. Unmatched junction bases numbered 4, after V lost 3 bases and J lost 3 bases. CDR3: CASSERGTSGYNEQFF. CDR3 bases: TGTGCCAGCAGTGAGCGGGGGACTAGCGGCTACAATGAGCAGTTCTTC.

The V call is TRBV5-1, the J call TRBJ1-1; 9 bases line up with TRBD1. The J segment lost 6 bases and the V segment lost 3 bases, leaving 6 bases of the junction unmatched. Germline assignment: CDR1 SGHRS and CDR2 YFSETQ. The CDR3 runs 14 residues. The CDR3 here is CASSWSQGAAEAFF. CDR3 nucleotide sequence: TGCGCCAGCAGCTGGTCACAGGGGGCGGCTGAAGCTTTCTTT. The complete variable domain, with remaining parts taken from reference TRBV5-1 and TRBJ1-1, reads KAGVTQTPRYLIKTRGQQVTLSCSPISGHRSVSWYQQTPGQGLQFLFEYFSETQRNKGNFPGRFSGRQFSNSRSEMNVSTLELGDSALYLCASSWSQGAAEAFFGQGTRLTVV.

This clone was detected only a few times. Other nucleotide sequences in the sample specify the same CDR3. This chain uses TRBV28 with TRBJ1-5, with 7 bases fitting TRBD1. Germline values: CDR1 MDHEN, CDR2 SYDVKM. Trimming cost V 1 base and J 4 bases; bases outside gene matches: 1. The CDR3 length is 14 residues. The CDR3 loop reads CASSLSGGNQPQHF. CDR3 coding DNA: TGTGCCAGCAGTTTATCAGGGGGAAATCAGCCCCAGCATTTT.

The genes are TRBV10-2 and TRBJ1-1; TRBD1 is a possible D gene (5 bases). The CDR3 spans 12 residues. The V gene lost 0 bases and the J gene lost 11 bases, with 10 bases spanning the gap. CDR1 WSHSY and CDR2 SAAADI come from the germline V gene. The CDR3: CASSESLGGAFF. The CDR3 nucleotides read TGCGCCAGCAGTGAGTCGTTGGGGGGGGCTTTCTTT.

This sequence joins TRBV24-1 and TRBJ2-7; 8 bases fit TRBD1. CDR1 KGHDR and CDR2 SFDVKD come from the germline V gene. V was pared by 4 bases and J by 5 bases, with 9 bases of the junction left unmatched. The CDR3 loop spans 15 amino acids. The chain's CDR3 is CATSDPRQGSNEQYF. CDR3 nucleotides: TGTGCCACCAGTGACCCTAGACAGGGGAGTAACGAGCAGTACTTC.

The V and J genes are TRBV19 and TRBJ2-7, with D possibly matching TRBD1 (6 bases). Trimming took 4 bases from V and 4 from J, leaving 11 bases between them. This CDR3 contains 13 residues. In germline, CDR1 is LNHDA, CDR2 SQIVND (reference sequence). CDR3 loop: CASSKQGGYEQYF. As DNA, the CDR3 is TGTGCCAGTAGTAAACAGGGCGGATACGAGCAGTACTTC.

This clone was seen once. The chain joins TRBV24-1 to TRBJ2-5; 7 bases map to TRBD1. CDR3 length equals 15 residues. From germline, CDR1 is KGHDR and CDR2 SFDVKD. V dropped 9 bases and J dropped 2; count of bases not matched to a gene: 11. The CDR3: CATAPVPGQQETQYF. DNA of the CDR3: TGTGCCACCGCCCCTGTTCCGGGACAGCAAGAGACCCAGTACTTC.

This chain uses TRBV4-3 with TRBJ1-2; 8 bases are shared with TRBD1. The V gene end was trimmed by 3 bases and the J gene end by 5 bases; junction bases not matched to a gene: 8. From germline, CDR1 is LGHNA and CDR2 YSLEER. The CDR3 totals 15 residues. CDR3 DNA: TGCGCCAGCAGCCACAAGGACAGGGATCGGTATGGCTACACCTTC. It yields the protein CASSHKDRDRYGYTF.

J is TRBJ1-2 and V is TRBV29-1; D gene unclear. Germline CDR1 is SQVTM and CDR2 is ANQGSEA. The CDR3 loop spans 14 amino acids. V lost 6 bases and J 4 bases, leaving 18 bases between the germline ends. The CDR3 DNA reads TGCAGCGTCGCTCCAGGTCAGAGTCGCTATGGCTACACCTTC. It specifies CSVAPGQSRYGYTF.

The J gene is TRBJ2-7, the V gene TRBV28; TRBD1 matches 9 bases. Per the germline V gene, CDR1 is MDHEN and CDR2 is SYDVKM. There are 15 residues in the CDR3. V was pared by 5 bases and J by 5 bases, with 10 bases of the junction left unmatched. Written as DNA, the CDR3 is TGTGCCAGCAGTCCCCAGGGACAGGGAGGCGACGAGCAGTACTTC. Its translation is CASSPQGQGGDEQYF.

The V and J genes are TRBV12-5 and TRBJ1-5; the D gene is possibly TRBD1 (5 bases). Trimming took 1 base from V and 2 from J, leaving 9 bases between them. This CDR3 contains 15 residues. The germline V gene has CDR1 LGHNT and CDR2 FRNRAP. This CDR3 reads CASGLDRLGNQPQHF. CDR3 DNA: TGTGCTAGTGGTTTGGACAGGTTGGGCAATCAGCCCCAGCATTTT.

The chain is built from TRBV20-1 and TRBJ2-5; no definite D call. Germline-derived CDR1 and CDR2 are DFQATT and SNEGSKA (reference sequence). The length of the CDR3 is 11 residues. Trimming removed 6 bases from V and 7 bases from J, with 12 bases in between. CDR3 amino acids: CSASELGTQYF. The CDR3 DNA sequence: TGCAGTGCCTCAGAGCTAGGGACCCAGTACTTC.

The chain has TRBV10-1 and TRBJ2-3; 7 nucleotides agree with TRBD1. Germline V gene lookup returns CDR1 WNHNN and CDR2 SYGVQD (reference sequence). This CDR3 is built from 14 residues. V lost 2 bases and J lost 3; bases outside the gene matches: 2. The chain's CDR3 is CASSELDRTDTQYF. The CDR3 DNA sequence: TGCGCCAGCAGTGAGCTGGACAGGACAGATACGCAGTATTTT.

The V gene is TRBV6-2 or TRBV6-3, the J gene TRBJ2-1; 13 bases map to TRBD2. The CDR3 extends over 16 amino acids. V dropped 5 bases and J dropped 2; count of bases not matched to a gene: 3. Looked up from germline, CDR1 is MNHEY and CDR2 is SVGEGT. CDR3 sequence: CASSRTSGSAYNEQFF. CDR3 nucleotide sequence: TGTGCCAGCAGTCGGACTAGCGGGAGCGCCTACAATGAGCAGTTCTTC.

This clone was seen once. The genes are TRBV9 and TRBJ2-5, with TRBD2 matching 9 bases. The CDR3 consists of 17 residues. CDR1 and CDR2 from the germline V gene are SGDLS and YYNGEE. J lost 5 bases, V lost 2 bases, and 13 bases had no gene match. CDR3 sequence: CASSVGSSGNRPETQYF. In DNA, the CDR3 is TGTGCCAGCAGCGTGGGATCTAGCGGGAATCGCCCGGAGACCCAGTACTTC.

The chain recombines TRBV3-1 (or the pseudogene TRBV3-2) with TRBJ1-4; TRBD1 is a possible D gene (5 bases). Between the trimmed V and J ends, which lost 4 bases and 6 bases, there was a span of 12 bases. Germline CDR1 is LGHDT and CDR2 is YNNKEL (reference sequence). CDR3 length: 14 amino acids. The CDR3 loop is CASSLRGEDEKLFF. DNA of the CDR3: TGTGCCAGCAGCCTCCGGGGGGAGGATGAAAAACTGTTTTTT.

The chain is built from TRBV9 and TRBJ2-1; 11 bases align to TRBD2. V lost 3 bases to trimming and J lost 2 bases; unmatched junction nucleotides: 4. The CDR3 is 16 amino acids. In germline, CDR1 is SGDLS, CDR2 YYNGEE. The CDR3 loop is CASSGRGLAAYNEQFF. The CDR3 DNA is TGTGCCAGCAGCGGCCGGGGACTAGCGGCCTACAATGAGCAGTTCTTC.